This T cell receptor (beta chain) was documented in a study of radiotherapy plus CTLA-4 blockade in lung cancer. Broader study findings: Blood-borne expansion of tumor-derived TCR clones followed radiotherapy plus ipilimumab. The best predictor of response was reported to be early blood T cell clone dynamics, with interferon-beta.

On this clone itself: As yet, its antigen is unknown.

TCRdb keeps only in-frame clones here, not all; method: immunoSEQ multiplex PCR. The profile covers about 84,000 clones, with less than 80% appearing a single time and over 12% taken by the ten largest. Germline CDR1 reads SGHDN; CDR2 reads FVKESK. The CDR3 spans 14 residues. The ends were cut back, 4 bases at V and 2 bases at J, with 12 bases in the middle. This rearrangement joins TRBV14 to TRBJ2-7; the D call may be TRBD1 or TRBD2 (5 bases each). This TCR was sampled from a human donor with non-small cell lung cancer that progressed on radiotherapy plus ipilimumab. This specimen consisted of peripheral blood, obtained from a patient treated with radiotherapy plus ipilimumab. The CDR3 DNA follows: TGTGCCAGCAGCCGGGACGTGGGACCCTACGAGCAGTACTTC. It is translated as CASSRDVGPYEQYF.